This T cell receptor beta chain was found in a study of blood T cell repertoires in COVID-19. The CDR3 extends over 14 amino acids. Germline V lookup: CDR1 SGDLS, CDR2 YYNGEE. V shed 4 bases and J shed 1 base, with 11 bases lying between them. Assay: immunoSEQ multiplex PCR; the TCRdb copy retains only in-frame clones and omits some. The table shows about 200,000 clones, with roughly 90% occurring only once. The sample was peripheral blood. The TCR comes from a middle-aged woman who had recovered from COVID-19. The chain joins TRBV9 to TRBJ1-1; D might be TRBD1 (6 bases). CDR3 coding DNA: TGTGCCAGCAGCTACGGACAGACGAACACTGAAGCTTTCTTT. It encodes CASSYGQTNTEAFF.